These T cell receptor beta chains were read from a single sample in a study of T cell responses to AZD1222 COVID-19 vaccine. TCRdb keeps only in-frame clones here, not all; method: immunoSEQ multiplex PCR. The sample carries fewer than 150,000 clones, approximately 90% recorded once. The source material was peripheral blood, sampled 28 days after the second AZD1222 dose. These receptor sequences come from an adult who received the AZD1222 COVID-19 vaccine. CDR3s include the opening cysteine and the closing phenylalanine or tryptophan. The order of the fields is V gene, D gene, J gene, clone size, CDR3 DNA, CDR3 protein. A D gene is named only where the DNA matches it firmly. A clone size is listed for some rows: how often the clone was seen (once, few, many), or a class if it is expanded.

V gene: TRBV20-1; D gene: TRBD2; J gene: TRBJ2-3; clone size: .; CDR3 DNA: TGCAGTGCTAGTCGGCGGGAGGAAGGAGATACGCAGTATTTT; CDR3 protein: CSASRREEGDTQYF
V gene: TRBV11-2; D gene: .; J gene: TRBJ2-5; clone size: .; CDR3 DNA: TGTGCCAGCAGCTTAGGTAGTAAACAAGAGACCCAGTACTTC; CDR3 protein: CASSLGSKQETQYF
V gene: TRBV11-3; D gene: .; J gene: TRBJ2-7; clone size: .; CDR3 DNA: TGTGCCAGCAGCTTAGGAGCTGGCTCCTACGAGCAGTACTTC; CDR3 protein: CASSLGAGSYEQYF
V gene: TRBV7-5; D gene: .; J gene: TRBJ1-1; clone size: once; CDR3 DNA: TGTGCCAGAAGCCCAAGCCAGGGGGCCGGGACTGAAGCTTTCTTT; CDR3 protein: CARSPSQGAGTEAFF
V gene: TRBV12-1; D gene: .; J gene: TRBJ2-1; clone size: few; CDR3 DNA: TGTGCCAGCAGCTTTGCGAGATACAATGAGCAGTTCTTC; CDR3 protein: CASSFARYNEQFF
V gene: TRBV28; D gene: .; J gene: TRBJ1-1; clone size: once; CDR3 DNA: TGTGCCAGCAGTTCCTTGTTGGTGGTGGCTTTCTTT; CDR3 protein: CASSSLLVVAFF
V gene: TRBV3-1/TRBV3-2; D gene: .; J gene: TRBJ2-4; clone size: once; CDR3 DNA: TGTGCCAGCAGCCACCACCCAGGGGCCAAAAACATTCAGTACTTC; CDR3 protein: CASSHHPGAKNIQYF
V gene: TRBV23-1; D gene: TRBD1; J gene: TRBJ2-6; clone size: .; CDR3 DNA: TGCGCCAGCATCCTAAACTGGGCGGGGACAGGGACGGGCGTCCTGACTTTC; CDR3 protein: CASILNWAGTGTGVLTF
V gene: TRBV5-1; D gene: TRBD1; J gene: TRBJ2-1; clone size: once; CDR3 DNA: TGCGCCAGCAGCCCGCACAGGGGGAAGGAGCAGTTCTTC; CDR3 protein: CASSPHRGKEQFF
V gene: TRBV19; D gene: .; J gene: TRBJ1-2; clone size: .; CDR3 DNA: TGTGCCAGTAGTACCCTCGACAGCGGATACACCTTC; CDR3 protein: CASSTLDSGYTF
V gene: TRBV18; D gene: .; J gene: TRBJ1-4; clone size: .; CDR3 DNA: TGTGCCAGCTCACCACCTGGGGTACCGAATGAAAAACTGTTTTTT; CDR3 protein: CASSPPGVPNEKLFF
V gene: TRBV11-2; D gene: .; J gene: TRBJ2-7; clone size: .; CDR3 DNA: TGTGCCAGCAGCTTTAGCTCCTACGAGCAGTACTTC; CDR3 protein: CASSFSSYEQYF
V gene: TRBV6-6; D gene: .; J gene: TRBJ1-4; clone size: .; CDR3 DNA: TGTGCCAGCAGTCCTGCGAGGGTCTTCCTAGGTGGTAATGAAAAACTGTTTTTT; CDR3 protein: CASSPARVFLGGNEKLFF
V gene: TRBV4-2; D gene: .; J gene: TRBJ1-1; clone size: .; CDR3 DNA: TGTGCCAGCAGCCTTGACCCCGACAGGAACATGAACACTGAAGCTTTCTTT; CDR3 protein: CASSLDPDRNMNTEAFF
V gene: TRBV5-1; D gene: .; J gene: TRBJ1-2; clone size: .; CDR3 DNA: TGCGCCAGCAGCCCCGGGGCCTCCTCTAACTATGGCTACACCTTC; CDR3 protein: CASSPGASSNYGYTF
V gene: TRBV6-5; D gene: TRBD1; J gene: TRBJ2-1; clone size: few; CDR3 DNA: TGTGCCAGCCGCGGGGACAGGGGGTCCTACAATGAGCAGTTCTTC; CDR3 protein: CASRGDRGSYNEQFF
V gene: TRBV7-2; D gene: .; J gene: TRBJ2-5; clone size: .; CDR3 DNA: TGTGCCAGCCTCCCCGGGTCTAAAGAGACCCAGTACTTC; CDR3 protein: CASLPGSKETQYF
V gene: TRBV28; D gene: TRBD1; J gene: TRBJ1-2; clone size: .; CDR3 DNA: TGTGCCAGCGGACAGGGGGCCGGTGGCTACACCTTC; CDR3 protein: CASGQGAGGYTF
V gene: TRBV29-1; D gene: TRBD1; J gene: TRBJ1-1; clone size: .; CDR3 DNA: TGCAGCGGAGTAACAGGGGGCGGCAAAATGAACACTGAAGCTTTCTTT; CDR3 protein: CSGVTGGGKMNTEAFF
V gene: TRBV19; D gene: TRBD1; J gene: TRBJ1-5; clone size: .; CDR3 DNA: TGTGCCAGTATGTACGCAGGGGGGAGCAATCAGCCCCAGCATTTT; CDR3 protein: CASMYAGGSNQPQHF
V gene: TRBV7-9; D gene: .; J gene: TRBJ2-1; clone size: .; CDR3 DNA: TGTGCCAGCAGCCCCCCTGGGGCGGGGAACAATGAGCAGTTCTTC; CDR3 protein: CASSPPGAGNNEQFF
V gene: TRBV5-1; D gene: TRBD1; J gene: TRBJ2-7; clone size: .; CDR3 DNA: TGCGCCAGCAGTCATGGACAGGGGCACGAGCAGTACTTC; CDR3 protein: CASSHGQGHEQYF
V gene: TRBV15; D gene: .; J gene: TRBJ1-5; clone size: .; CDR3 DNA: TGTGCCACCAGCGTCACAGGGTCGGTTCAGCCCCAGCATTTT; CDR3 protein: CATSVTGSVQPQHF
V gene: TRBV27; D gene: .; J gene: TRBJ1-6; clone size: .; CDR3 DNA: TGTGCCAGCAGCCCAAGGGGGTTTGGTAATTCACCCCTCCACTTT; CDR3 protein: CASSPRGFGNSPLHF
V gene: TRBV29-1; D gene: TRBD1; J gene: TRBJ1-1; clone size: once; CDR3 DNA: TGCAGCGTTACCTCCGGGACAGCGGGCACTGAAGCTTTCTTT; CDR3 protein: CSVTSGTAGTEAFF
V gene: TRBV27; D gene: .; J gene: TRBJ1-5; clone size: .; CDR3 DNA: TGTGCCAGCAGTTTACCGGGACGCAATCAGCCCCAGCATTTT; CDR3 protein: CASSLPGRNQPQHF